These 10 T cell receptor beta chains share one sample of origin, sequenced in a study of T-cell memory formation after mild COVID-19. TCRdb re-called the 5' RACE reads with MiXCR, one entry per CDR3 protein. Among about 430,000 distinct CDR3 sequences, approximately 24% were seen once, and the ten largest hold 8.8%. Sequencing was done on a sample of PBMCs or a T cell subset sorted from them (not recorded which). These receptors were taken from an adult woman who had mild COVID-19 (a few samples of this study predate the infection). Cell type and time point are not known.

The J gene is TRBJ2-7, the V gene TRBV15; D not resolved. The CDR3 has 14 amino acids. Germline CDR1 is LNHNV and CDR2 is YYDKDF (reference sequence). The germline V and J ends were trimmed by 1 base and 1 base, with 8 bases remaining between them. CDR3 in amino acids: CATSRGTRSYEQYF. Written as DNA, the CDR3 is TGTGCCACCAGCAGAGGGACGAGGTCCTACGAGCAGTACTTC.

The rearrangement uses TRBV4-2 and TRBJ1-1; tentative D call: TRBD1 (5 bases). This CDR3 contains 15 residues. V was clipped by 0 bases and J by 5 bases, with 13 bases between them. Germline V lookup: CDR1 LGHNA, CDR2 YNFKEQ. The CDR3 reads CASSQDRGRRTEAFF. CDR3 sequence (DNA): TGTGCCAGCAGCCAAGATCGGGGCCGAAGGACTGAAGCTTTCTTT.

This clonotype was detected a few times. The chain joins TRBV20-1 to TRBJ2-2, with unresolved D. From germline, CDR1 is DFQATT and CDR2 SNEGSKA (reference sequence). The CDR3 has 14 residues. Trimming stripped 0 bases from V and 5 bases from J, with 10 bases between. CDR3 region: CSARDRLGTGELFF. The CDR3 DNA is TGCAGTGCTAGAGATCGTCTGGGGACCGGGGAGCTGTTTTTT.

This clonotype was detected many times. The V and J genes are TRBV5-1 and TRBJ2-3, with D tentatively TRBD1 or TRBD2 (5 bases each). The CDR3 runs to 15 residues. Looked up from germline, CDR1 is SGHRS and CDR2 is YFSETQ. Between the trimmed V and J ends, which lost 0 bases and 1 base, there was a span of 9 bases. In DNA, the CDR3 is TGCGCCAGCAGCTTGGAACGGGACGGCACAGATACGCAGTATTTT. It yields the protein CASSLERDGTDTQYF.

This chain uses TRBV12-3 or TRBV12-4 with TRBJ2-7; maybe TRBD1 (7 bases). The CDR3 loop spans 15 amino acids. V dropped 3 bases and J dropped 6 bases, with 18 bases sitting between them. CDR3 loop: CASSFQGRQGGEQYF. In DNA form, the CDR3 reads TGTGCCAGCAGTTTCCAGGGTAGGCAGGGGGGCGAGCAGTACTTC.

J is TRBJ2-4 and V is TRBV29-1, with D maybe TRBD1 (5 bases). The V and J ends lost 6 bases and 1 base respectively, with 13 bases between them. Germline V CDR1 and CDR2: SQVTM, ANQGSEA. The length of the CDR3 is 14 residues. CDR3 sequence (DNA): TGCAGCGTAGGGGCCCAGGGTGCCAAAAACATTCAGTACTTC. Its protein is CSVGAQGAKNIQYF.

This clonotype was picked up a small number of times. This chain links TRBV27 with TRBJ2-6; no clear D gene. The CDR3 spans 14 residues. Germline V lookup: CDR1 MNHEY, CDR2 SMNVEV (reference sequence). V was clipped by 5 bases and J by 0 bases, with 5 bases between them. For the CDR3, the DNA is TGTGCCAGCAGTGTACTCTCTGGGGCCAACGTCCTGACTTTC. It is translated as CASSVLSGANVLTF. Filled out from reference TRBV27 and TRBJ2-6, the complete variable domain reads EAQVTQNPRYLITVTGKKLTVTCSQNMNHEYMSWYRQDPGLGLRQIYYSMNVEVTDKGDVPEGYKVSRKEKRNFPLILESPSPNQTSLYFCASSVLSGANVLTFGAGSRLTVL.

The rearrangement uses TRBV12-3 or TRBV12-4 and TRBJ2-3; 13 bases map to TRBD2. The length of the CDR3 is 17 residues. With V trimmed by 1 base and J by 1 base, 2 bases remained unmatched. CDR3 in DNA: TGTGCCAGCAGTTTAGGGACTAGCGGGAGAGGCACAGATACGCAGTATTTT. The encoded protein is CASSLGTSGRGTDTQYF.

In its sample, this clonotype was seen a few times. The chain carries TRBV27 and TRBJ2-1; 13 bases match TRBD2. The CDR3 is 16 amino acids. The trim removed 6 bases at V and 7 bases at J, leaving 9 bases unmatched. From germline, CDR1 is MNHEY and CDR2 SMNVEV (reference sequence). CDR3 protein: CASSPWTSGSKNEQFF. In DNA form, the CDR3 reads TGTGCCAGCAGCCCCTGGACTAGCGGGAGTAAAAATGAGCAGTTCTTC.

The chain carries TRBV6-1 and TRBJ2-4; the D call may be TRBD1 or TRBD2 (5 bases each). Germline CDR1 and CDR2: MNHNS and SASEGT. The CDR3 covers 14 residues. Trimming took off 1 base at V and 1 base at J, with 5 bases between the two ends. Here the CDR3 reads CASSEGGAKNIQYF. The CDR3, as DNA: TGTGCCAGCAGTGAAGGGGGGGCCAAAAACATTCAGTACTTC.